This T cell receptor (beta chain) was sequenced for a study of control samples from healthy donors and cancer patients. Some clones are missing from TCRdb's copy, which holds only in-frame ones; the method was immunoSEQ multiplex PCR. The repertoire holds around 92,000 clones, with approximately 78% as singletons. Germline lookup yields CDR1 KGHSH and CDR2 LQKENI. The trim removed 2 bases at V and 4 bases at J, leaving 4 bases unmatched. The CDR3 length is 15 residues. The sample taken for sequencing was blood. The TCR was taken from a man in his fifties or sixties in good health. The V call is TRBV18, the J call TRBJ2-1, with 8 bases that match TRBD1. The CDR3 sequence: CASSPGTGNYNEQFF. The CDR3 DNA reads as TGTGCCAGCTCACCAGGGACAGGAAATTACAATGAGCAGTTCTTC.